These 2 T cell receptor beta chains originate from one sample sequenced in a study of blood T cell repertoires in COVID-19. Only in-frame clones appear in the TCRdb table, and some are missing; sequencing was by immunoSEQ multiplex PCR. Of approximately 450,000 clones in the sample, roughly 87% were seen once. Material: PBMCs or T cells enriched from blood (not recorded which). These receptors came from a woman under 30 with acute COVID-19.

This CDR3 is CASSYLDRTLDNEQFF. The CDR3 bases are TGTGCCAGCAGTTACTTGGACAGGACCTTGGACAATGAGCAGTTCTTC. The chain carries TRBV6-5 and TRBJ2-1, with TRBD1 matching 7 bases. Germline V gene sequence: CDR1 MNHEY, CDR2 SVGAGI. The V and J ends lost 1 base and 5 bases, in that order; junction bases with no gene match: 8. The CDR3 runs to 16 residues.

The genes are TRBV5-4 and TRBJ1-2; 7 bases are shared with TRBD1. Germline V gives CDR1 SGHNT, CDR2 YYREEE (reference sequence). After removal of 4 bases from V and 3 bases from J, the junction contained 6 bases not matched to a gene. The CDR3 contains 14 residues. CDR3 nucleotide sequence: TGTGCCAGCAGCCTAAGACAGGGCCACTATGGCTACACCTTC. Translated, it gives CASSLRQGHYGYTF.